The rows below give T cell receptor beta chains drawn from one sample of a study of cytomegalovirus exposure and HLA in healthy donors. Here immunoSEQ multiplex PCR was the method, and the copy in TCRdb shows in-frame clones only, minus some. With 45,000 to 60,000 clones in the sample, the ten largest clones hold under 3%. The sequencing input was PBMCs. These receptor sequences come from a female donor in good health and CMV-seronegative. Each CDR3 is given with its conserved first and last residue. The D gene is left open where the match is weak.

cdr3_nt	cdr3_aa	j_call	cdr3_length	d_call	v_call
TGTGCCGGAAGGACAGGGGATAACTATGGCTACACCTTC	CAGRTGDNYGYTF	TRBJ1-2	13	TRBD1	TRBV27
TGTGCCAGTAGTATAACTGGAGTGCATACTGAAGCTTTCTTT	CASSITGVHTEAFF	TRBJ1-1	14	NA	TRBV19
TGTGCCAGCAGCTTGGGGACAGATTATGGCTACACCTTC	CASSLGTDYGYTF	TRBJ1-2	13	TRBD1	TRBV7-9
TGTGCCAGCAGTGCTCTAGCGGGAGGGTTAGGGAACCACGAGCAGTACTTC	CASSALAGGLGNHEQYF	TRBJ2-7	17	TRBD2	TRBV6-1
TGTGCCAGCAGCTTGGAGCGGGGGAGCTCCGACAATGAGCAGTTCTTC	CASSLERGSSDNEQFF	TRBJ2-1	16	TRBD2	TRBV5-4
TGTGCCAGCAGTGCAGGGGACTATATGAACACTGAAGCTTTCTTT	CASSAGDYMNTEAFF	TRBJ1-1	15	NA	TRBV6-1
TGTGCTAGTGGTTTGGGACAGGGAGACACCGGGGAGCTGTTTTTT	CASGLGQGDTGELFF	TRBJ2-2	15	TRBD1	TRBV12-5
TGTGCCAGTATCAGGACAGGGATCACTGAAGCTTTCTTT	CASIRTGITEAFF	TRBJ1-1	13	TRBD1	TRBV19
TGCGCCAGCAGCTTACAGGAGCCTAATGAAAAACTGTTTTTT	CASSLQEPNEKLFF	TRBJ1-4	14	NA	TRBV5-1
TGTGCCAGCAGTACAAACCGCCGAGACAACTCTGGAAACACCATATATTTT	CASSTNRRDNSGNTIYF	TRBJ1-3	17	NA	TRBV7-9
TGTGCCAGCAGCCAAGATCTGGGACTAGGGGGGGCAGATACGCAGTATTTT	CASSQDLGLGGADTQYF	TRBJ2-3	17	TRBD2	TRBV4-2